Below, 5 T cell receptor beta chains from the same sample are listed, as sequenced in a study of OX40 agonist ivuxolimab in advanced cancers. Profiling relied on immunoSEQ multiplex PCR, and the TCRdb table lists in-frame clones only, not all of them. The sample contains about 72,000 clones, around 89% of which appear only once. Sequenced material: CD4+ or CD8+ T cells sorted from blood, taken in a trial of the OX40 agonist ivuxolimab. The receptors were sampled from an adult with an advanced solid tumor such as melanoma, head and neck, liver or kidney cancer.

This clone was seen more than once but under ten times. The V call is TRBV7-2, the J call TRBJ2-2; 7 positions match TRBD2. The V segment lost 5 bases and the J segment 0 bases; nucleotides outside the gene matches: 9. Germline lookup yields CDR1 SGHTA and CDR2 FQGNSA. The CDR3 loop spans 17 amino acids. The CDR3 protein is CASSKPRGLPNTGELFF. CDR3 DNA sequence: TGTGCCAGCAGCAAGCCCCGGGGACTACCGAACACCGGGGAGCTGTTTTTT.

The chain recombines TRBV9 with TRBJ2-2; 9 bases are shared with TRBD2. The CDR3 spans 17 residues. CDR1 is SGDLS and CDR2 is YYNGEE in the germline V gene. V dropped 4 bases and J dropped 7; count of bases not matched to a gene: 14. The CDR3 DNA sequence: TGTGCCAGCAGCCCCGCCTTCGCGGGAGGGTCGGGCGGGGAGCTGTTTTTT. Translation gives CASSPAFAGGSGGELFF. Complete variable domain (other parts from reference TRBV9 and TRBJ2-2): DSGVTQTPKHLITATGQRVTLRCSPRSGDLSVYWYQQSLDQGLQFLIQYYNGEERAKGNILERFSAQQFPDLHSELNLSSLELGDSALYFCASSPAFAGGSGGELFFGEGSRLTVL.

V usage is TRBV5-1 and J usage is TRBJ1-1; D unresolved. The V end lost 1 base, the J end lost 5 bases, and 12 bases lay between the germline ends. The length of the CDR3 is 14 residues. The germline CDR1 and CDR2 sequences are SGHRS and YFSETQ. The CDR3 region has the DNA TGCGCCAGCAGCTTGATGGGTCGAGGAACTGAAGCTTTCTTT. The encoded protein is CASSLMGRGTEAFF.

J is TRBJ1-1 and V is TRBV7-9, with 7 positions matching TRBD1. The CDR3 has 15 residues. J was trimmed by 5 bases and V by 5 bases; bases with no gene match: 11. The germline CDR1 and CDR2 sequences are SEHNR and FQNEAQ (reference sequence). DNA of the CDR3: TGTGCCAGCAGCGCCGTCAGGGGGAGAGGGACTGAAGCTTTCTTT. Its protein product is CASSAVRGRGTEAFF. The full variable domain, in which reference TRBV7-9 and TRBJ1-1 provide the parts outside the CDR3, is DTGVSQNPRHKITKRGQNVTFRCDPISEHNRLYWYRQTLGQGPEFLTYFQNEAQLEKSRLLSDRFSAERPKGSFSTLEIQRTEQGDSAMYLCASSAVRGRGTEAFFGQGTRLTVV.

The gene calls are TRBV2 and TRBJ1-1; D perhaps matches TRBD1 (6 bases). Germline CDR1 SNHLY, CDR2 FYNNEI. The CDR3 loop spans 15 amino acids. V dropped 4 bases and J dropped 4 bases, with 16 bases sitting between them. CDR3 sequence (DNA): TGTGCCAGCAGTGCAGAGGGGGGGGTTGGCACTGAAGCTTTCTTT. Protein sequence: CASSAEGGVGTEAFF.